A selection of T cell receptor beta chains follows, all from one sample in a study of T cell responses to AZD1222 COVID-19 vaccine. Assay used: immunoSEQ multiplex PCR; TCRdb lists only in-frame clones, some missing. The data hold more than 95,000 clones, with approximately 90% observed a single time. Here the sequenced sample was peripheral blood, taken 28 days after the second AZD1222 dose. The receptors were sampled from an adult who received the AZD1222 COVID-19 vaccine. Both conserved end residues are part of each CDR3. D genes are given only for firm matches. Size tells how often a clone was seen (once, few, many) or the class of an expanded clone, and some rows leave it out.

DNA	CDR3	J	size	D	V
TGTGCCAGCAGCAAACCCGTAGACATACAGGGGAGTGATGAAAAACTGTTTTTT	CASSKPVDIQGSDEKLFF	TRBJ1-4	.	.	TRBV21-1
TGCGCCAGCAGCACGGGACTAGCGGGAGGTCTAGTCGTAGGGCAGTTCTTC	CASSTGLAGGLVVGQFF	TRBJ2-1	.	TRBD2	TRBV5-1
TGTGCCAGTAGCATACGAGCGGGAGGTGAAGATACGCAGTATTTT	CASSIRAGGEDTQYF	TRBJ2-3	.	TRBD2	TRBV19
TGTGCCAGCAGCCCAGGTGGGAGCAATCAGCCCCAGCATTTT	CASSPGGSNQPQHF	TRBJ1-5	once	.	TRBV7-8
TGCGCCAGCAGCTCATTAGCGGGCACCTCCTACGAGCAGTACTTC	CASSSLAGTSYEQYF	TRBJ2-7	.	TRBD2	TRBV5-1
TGTGCCAGCCCGGCCAGCTCCTACAATGAGCAGTTCTTC	CASPASSYNEQFF	TRBJ2-1	.	.	TRBV21-1
TGTGCCAGCAGTCTGACTAGCGGGAGGGCCGGTACAGATACGCAGTATTTT	CASSLTSGRAGTDTQYF	TRBJ2-3	.	TRBD2	TRBV27
TGTGCCAGCAGCCAAGTATATGGAGGTGCCCACAATGAGCAGTTCTTC	CASSQVYGGAHNEQFF	TRBJ2-1	.	.	TRBV4-2
TGTGCCAGCAGCTTAAGACAGGGGGCGTTTGGCTACACCTTC	CASSLRQGAFGYTF	TRBJ1-2	.	TRBD1	TRBV7-9
TGTGCCTGGAGTGTAGGGGCACCGGCCTATCAGCCCCAGCATTTT	CAWSVGAPAYQPQHF	TRBJ1-5	.	.	TRBV30
TGTGCCAGCAGTCCCAGCGGTCAGGGTAACTATGGCTACACCTTC	CASSPSGQGNYGYTF	TRBJ1-2	.	.	TRBV28
TGTGCCAGCAGTGAAGGTCAGGAGTATAATTCACCCCTCCACTTT	CASSEGQEYNSPLHF	TRBJ1-6	.	.	TRBV2
TGTGCCAGTAGTCTCGGGGGAAACACCATATATTTT	CASSLGGNTIYF	TRBJ1-3	.	.	TRBV19
TGTGCCAGCAGTGATCTTGGCGGGGAAGGAACCCCTCTCGTGAAAGCTTTCTTT	CASSDLGGEGTPLVKAFF	TRBJ1-1	.	.	TRBV6-1
TGTGCCAGCAGCCAAGAAGGGGCCCTGACTATCAATGAGCAGTTCTTC	CASSQEGALTINEQFF	TRBJ2-1	.	.	TRBV4-2
TGTGCCTGGAGTCCTCCAGACAGGGCCAGGGAAAAACTGTTTTTT	CAWSPPDRAREKLFF	TRBJ1-4	.	TRBD1	TRBV30
TGTGCCAGCAGCCCGGGTGCCGGGAGGAACACTGAAGCTTTCTTT	CASSPGAGRNTEAFF	TRBJ1-1	.	.	TRBV7-8
TGTGCCAGCAGCTTAGCTGGGGAGCTGTTTTTT	CASSLAGELFF	TRBJ2-2	.	.	TRBV7-2
TGTGCCAGCAGCTTATGGGACAACGCCTACGAGCAGTACTTC	CASSLWDNAYEQYF	TRBJ2-7	.	.	TRBV11-2
TGTGCCAGCAGCCCCGGAGTTTCCACAGCAACTAATGAAAAACTGTTTTTT	CASSPGVSTATNEKLFF	TRBJ1-4	few	.	TRBV3-1/TRBV3-2
TGTGCCAGCAGTTATCGTCAGGGCGGAGAAAAACTGTTTTTT	CASSYRQGGEKLFF	TRBJ1-4	.	.	TRBV6-5
TGTGCCAGCATGGGGACCCTGGGCAATGAGCAGTTCTTC	CASMGTLGNEQFF	TRBJ2-1	.	.	TRBV6-5
TGTGCCAGCTCACCTCGGTCGAAGAACACTGAAGCTTTCTTT	CASSPRSKNTEAFF	TRBJ1-1	.	.	TRBV18
TGTGCCAGCAGCTTAGATATTGGGACCACCGAGTTCTTC	CASSLDIGTTEFF	TRBJ2-1	.	.	TRBV11-2
TGTGCCAGATCCCCTCAGCCCCAGCATTTT	CARSPQPQHF	TRBJ1-5	.	.	TRBV5-3
TGTGCCACCAGTGATGCACAGGGCCCAGCGGGAGATACGCAGTATTTT	CATSDAQGPAGDTQYF	TRBJ2-3	.	.	TRBV24-1
TGTGCCAGCAGTCCCCAGAATGAGCAGTTCTTC	CASSPQNEQFF	TRBJ2-1	.	.	TRBV12-3/TRBV12-4
TGTGCCAGCAGCATGTCGGGTTCCTCCTACGAGCAGTACTTC	CASSMSGSSYEQYF	TRBJ2-7	.	.	TRBV13
TGTGCCAGCAGCGTAGTCGTACTAGCGGGAGTTTCCCAAGAGACCCAGTACTTC	CASSVVVLAGVSQETQYF	TRBJ2-5	.	TRBD2	TRBV9
TGTGCCAGCTCAAGAGGGGTTATATCTGGAAACACCATATATTTT	CASSRGVISGNTIYF	TRBJ1-3	.	.	TRBV6-5
TGTGCCAGTAGTATATATCTAGGTTGGACTGAAGCTTTCTTT	CASSIYLGWTEAFF	TRBJ1-1	.	.	TRBV19
TGCAGTGCTCACACTATGGTTGAGCAGTTCTTC	CSAHTMVEQFF	TRBJ2-1	.	.	TRBV20-1
TGTGCCAGCATCGGGGGGGACAGGACATTATACGAGCAGTACTTC	CASIGGDRTLYEQYF	TRBJ2-7	.	.	TRBV28
TGCGCCAGCAGCTTGGCTGACAGCCCGAGCACAGATACGCAGTATTTT	CASSLADSPSTDTQYF	TRBJ2-3	.	.	TRBV5-1
TGTGCCAGCAGCTTAGGGACAGGGGGCATGAACACTGAAGCTTTCTTT	CASSLGTGGMNTEAFF	TRBJ1-1	once	TRBD1	TRBV7-9
TGTGCCAGCAGTTTGACTGGGACAGGGGGGACTGAAGCTTTCTTT	CASSLTGTGGTEAFF	TRBJ1-1	.	TRBD1	TRBV27
TGTGCCAGTAGTATGGCGGGGTGGCTCTACAATGAGCAGTTCTTC	CASSMAGWLYNEQFF	TRBJ2-1	.	.	TRBV19
TGTGCCAGCAGTTTATCTTCGGCACGAGGAAACACCATATATTTT	CASSLSSARGNTIYF	TRBJ1-3	.	.	TRBV27
TGTGCCAGCAGTTCCGTCACAGGGGACGAGCAGTACTTC	CASSSVTGDEQYF	TRBJ2-7	.	TRBD1	TRBV12-3/TRBV12-4
TGTGCCAGTAGTATGGACAGGGGCCCCAATCAGCCCCAGCATTTT	CASSMDRGPNQPQHF	TRBJ1-5	.	TRBD1	TRBV19